The 5 T cell receptor beta chains presented below share a single source sample, sequenced in a study of T-cell reconstitution after alpha-beta-depleted transplantation in children. The TCRbeta library incorporated unique molecular identifiers. TCRdb fed the PCR reads into MiXCR, producing one record per CDR3 protein. The sample includes around 370,000 distinct CDR3 sequences, 10% to 13% of them seen just once. The sample consisted of PBMCs from the stem cell graft donor, taken from the stem cell graft. The receptor set was obtained from a human donor who donated a stem cell graft to a child with acute lymphoblastic leukemia.

This clonotype was recorded at least ten times. This chain links TRBV12-3 or TRBV12-4 with TRBJ1-5; 9 bases fit TRBD1. The CDR3 is 15 amino acids. Trimming at V came to 3 bases and at J to 4 bases, leaving 4 bases not matched to a gene. The CDR3 nucleotides read TGTGCCAGCAGTTTCACGACAGGGGGTAATCAGCCCCAGCATTTT. Its protein is CASSFTTGGNQPQHF.

This clonotype was picked up many times. The V gene is TRBV7-9, the J gene TRBJ2-3; no firm D call. V was pared by 4 bases and J by 3 bases, with 11 bases between. The V gene's germline CDR1 is SEHNR and CDR2 FQNEAQ (reference sequence). This CDR3 has 14 residues. The CDR3: CASSSRTPTDTQYF. The DNA of the CDR3 is TGTGCCAGCAGCTCCCGAACCCCGACAGATACGCAGTATTTT.

This clonotype was observed a handful of times. This chain connects TRBV12-3 or TRBV12-4 to TRBJ2-2, with TRBD1 matching over 7 bases. This CDR3 comprises 14 residues. The ends lost 7 bases at V and 1 base at J; junction bases unmatched: 3. CDR3 protein: CASIRGRNTGELFF. DNA of the CDR3: TGTGCCAGCATCAGGGGGAGGAACACCGGGGAGCTGTTTTTT.

The rearrangement joins TRBV28 to TRBJ1-1; no reliable D call. V lost 7 bases and J 4 bases, leaving 13 bases between the germline ends. This CDR3 spans 13 amino acids. The germline V gene encodes CDR1 MDHEN and CDR2 SYDVKM. The DNA for the CDR3 is TGTGCCAGCATTCCCGGACGGGTCACTGAAGCTTTCTTT. Its translation is CASIPGRVTEAFF.

The table lists this clonotype with many counts. V usage is TRBV5-1 and J usage is TRBJ2-1, with 11 nucleotides matching TRBD2. Germline values: CDR1 SGHRS, CDR2 YFSETQ. V trimming: 3 bases; J trimming: 6 bases; junction bases outside the gene matches: 5. The CDR3 covers 15 residues. This CDR3 reads CASSWGTSGSNEQFF. In DNA form, the CDR3 reads TGCGCCAGCAGCTGGGGGACTAGCGGAAGCAATGAGCAGTTCTTC.